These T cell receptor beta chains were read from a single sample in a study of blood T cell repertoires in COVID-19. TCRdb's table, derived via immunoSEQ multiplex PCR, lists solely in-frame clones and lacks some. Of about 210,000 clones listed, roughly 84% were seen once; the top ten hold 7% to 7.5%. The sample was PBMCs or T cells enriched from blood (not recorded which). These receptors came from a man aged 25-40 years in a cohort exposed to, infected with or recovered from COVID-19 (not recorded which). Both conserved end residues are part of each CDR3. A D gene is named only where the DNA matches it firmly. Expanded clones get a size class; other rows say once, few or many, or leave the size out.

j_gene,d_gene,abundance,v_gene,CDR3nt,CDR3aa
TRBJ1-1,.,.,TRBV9,TGTGCCAGCAGCGTAGGTACAGGTGAAGCTTTCTTT,CASSVGTGEAFF
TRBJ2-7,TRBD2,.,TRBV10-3,TGTGCCATCAGTGAGTCGGGGACTAGAGGAAACGAGCAGTACTTC,CAISESGTRGNEQYF
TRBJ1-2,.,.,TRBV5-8,TGTGCCAGCAGAAATCTACAGATATCAAGCTATGGCTACACCTTC,CASRNLQISSYGYTF
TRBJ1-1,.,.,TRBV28,TGTGCCAGCAGTTTTTCCTCTGAAGCTTTCTTT,CASSFSSEAFF
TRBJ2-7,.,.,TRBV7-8,TGTGCCAGCAGCTTAGAGGACCCTCGACTAAGCACCTACGAGCAGTACTTC,CASSLEDPRLSTYEQYF
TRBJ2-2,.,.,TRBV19,TGTGCCAGTAGTATAAGACAGATCACCGGGGAGCTGTTTTTT,CASSIRQITGELFF
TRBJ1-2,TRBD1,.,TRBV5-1,TGCGCCAGCAGCTTGGAGGGGACAGGGTCGAATGGCTACACCTTC,CASSLEGTGSNGYTF
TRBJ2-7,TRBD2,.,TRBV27,TGTGCCAGCAGTAGAAAAACCGGACTAGCGGTCGCCTACGAGCAGTACTTC,CASSRKTGLAVAYEQYF
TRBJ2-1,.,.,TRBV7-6,TGTGCCAGCAGCTTAACCCGCTTCGGATCTAGCTCCTACAATGAGCAGTTCTTC,CASSLTRFGSSSYNEQFF
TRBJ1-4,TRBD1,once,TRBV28,TGTGCCAGCAGCCCCGTGTCCAGGGGGCGAGCTAATGAAAAACTGTTTTTT,CASSPVSRGRANEKLFF
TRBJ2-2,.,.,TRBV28,TGTGCCAGCAGGTTAGGGAGCACCGGGGAGCTGTTTTTT,CASRLGSTGELFF
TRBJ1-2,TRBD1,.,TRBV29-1,TGCAGCGCCTTCCCCACCCGGGACAGGGGAACAACTAACTATGGCTACACCTTC,CSAFPTRDRGTTNYGYTF
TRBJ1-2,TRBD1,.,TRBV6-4,TGTGCCAGGTTAAAGATAACAGGGGGGATAAATCCAGAGGTCTATGGCTACACCTTC,CARLKITGGINPEVYGYTF
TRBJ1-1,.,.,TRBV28,TGTGCCAGCAGTTCGCGGATCCATGAATGGGCTTTCTTT,CASSSRIHEWAFF
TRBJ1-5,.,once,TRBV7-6,TGTGCCAGCACCTTATTCTCAGGGAGCAATCAGCCCCAGCATTTT,CASTLFSGSNQPQHF
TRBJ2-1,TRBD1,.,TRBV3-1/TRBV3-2,TGTGCCAGCAGCCAAGATCGGGACAGGGGATCAAATGAGCAGTTCTTC,CASSQDRDRGSNEQFF
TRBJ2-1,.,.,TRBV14,TGTGCCAGCAGCCAAGATCAGGGTCGACGGGAGAGGTGGTACAATGAGCAGTTCTTC,CASSQDQGRRERWYNEQFF
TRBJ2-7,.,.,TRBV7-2,TGTGCCAGCAGCTTGTCTTGGCTAGCTGCCACCTACGAGCAGTACTTC,CASSLSWLAATYEQYF
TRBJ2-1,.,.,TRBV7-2,TGTGCCAGCAGCTCCTCAGGGGATAACTCCGATGAGCAGTTCTTC,CASSSSGDNSDEQFF